The rows below give T cell receptor beta chains drawn from one sample of a study of blood T cell repertoires in COVID-19. TCRdb's copy holds only in-frame clones and misses some; the assay was immunoSEQ multiplex PCR. The sample lists 80,000 to 95,000 clones; just over 85% were seen once. The sequencing input was peripheral blood. The origin of the receptors is a man in his fifties or sixties with active or convalescent COVID-19. CDR3s include the opening cysteine and the closing phenylalanine or tryptophan.

>TRBV25-1
CASSGLSSYNSPLHF
>TRBV19
CASSISGQHTVTGELFF
>TRBV4-3
CASSFGQGLTGELFF
>TRBV11-3
CASSQLTGGRDTQYF
>TRBV29-1
CSVRDSSYNSPLHF
>TRBV7-2
CASSLFGLADNEQFF
>TRBV29-1
CSVDGTASGNTIYF
>TRBV30
CAWSLRDTYEQYF
>TRBV15
CATSRGAQADEKLFF
>TRBV30
CAWSVRGNTEAFF
>TRBV7-2
CASSLASQGQNIQYF
>TRBV4-1
CASSQVAGPYEQYF
>TRBV29-1
CSATGTRIYNEQFF
>TRBV10-3
CAISERTAGGNEKLFF
>TRBV5-4
CASSWFDRDASPLHF
>TRBV10-3
CAINGLAGNEQFF
>TRBV10-3
CAISVGRDREQFF
>TRBV15
CATSAPLETQYF
>TRBV9
CASSVDPHRNYGYTF
>TRBV4-1
CASSQDGTGRHYGYTF
>TRBV19
CASGLPSSRTTNEKLFF
>TRBV18
CASSPGSNQETQYF
>TRBV2
CASSAIQGPDTQYF
>TRBV2
CASNRGTDTQYF
>TRBV9
CASSVVARGGADTQYF
>TRBV19
CASSLDSWVYEQYF
>TRBV7-9
CASSLPYGGSYEQYF
>TRBV27
CASSPIQQTAAYQETQYF
>TRBV24-1
CATSDLGISGGINEQFF
>TRBV30
CAAKGASTDTQYF